The 13 T cell receptor beta chains below come from one sample, sequenced in a study of breast tumors, draining lymph nodes, adjacent tissues. TCRdb recomputed calls from the multiplex PCR reads with MiXCR, one row per CDR3 protein. The table has just under 65,000 distinct CDR3 sequences, 45% to 65% seen once. The source material was breast tumor tissue. The source is a female donor with breast cancer. Some clones in this sample may be carry-over from other donors' samples.

The chain employs TRBV20-1 and TRBJ2-3; 8 bases match TRBD1. The germline V gene has CDR1 DFQATT and CDR2 SNEGSKA (reference sequence). V shed 8 bases, J shed 0 bases, and the junction held 16 bases outside the gene matches. This CDR3 region has 17 residues. The CDR3 region has the DNA TGCAGTCCCTCGCCGATCTCAGGGGGCTTTAGCACAGATACGCAGTATTTT. It is translated as CSPSPISGGFSTDTQYF.

This clonotype was detected many times. This chain links TRBV27 with TRBJ2-1; perhaps TRBD2 as D (5 bases). Trimming took 8 bases from V and 9 from J, leaving 17 bases between them. The length of the CDR3 is 13 residues. Germline CDR1 is MNHEY and CDR2 is SMNVEV (reference sequence). The CDR3 sequence: CASLTRASGEQFF. CDR3 sequence (DNA): TGTGCCAGCCTCACTAGAGCCTCGGGTGAGCAGTTCTTC.

In this sample, this clonotype turned up many times. The rearrangement links TRBV9 to TRBJ2-3, with 7 bases aligning to TRBD1. Germline values: CDR1 SGDLS, CDR2 YYNGEE. The CDR3 sequence is 15 residues long. V lost 0 bases to trimming and J lost 1 base; unmatched junction nucleotides: 2. The CDR3 spells CASSVATGGTDTQYF. CDR3 nucleotide sequence: TGTGCCAGCAGCGTAGCTACAGGGGGCACAGATACGCAGTATTTT.

Ten or more counts support this clonotype. A much larger clone is a single base away; this may be a read error. This sequence joins TRBV20-1 and TRBJ2-7, with TRBD2 identical over 7 bases. CDR3 length: 11 amino acids. Germline V gene sequence: CDR1 DFQATT, CDR2 SNEGSKA (reference sequence). As DNA, the CDR3 is TGCAGTGCTACCCTAGCGGAGGAGCAGTCCTTC. Protein product: CSATLAEEQSF.

This clonotype occurred a few times. CDR3 sequence reads: CASTQGPTDTQYF. In DNA, the CDR3 is TGTGCCAGCACGCAGGGGCCCACAGATACGCAGTATTTT. V usage is TRBV2 and J usage is TRBJ2-3; perhaps TRBD1 as D (6 bases). The length of the CDR3 is 13 residues. CDR1 SNHLY and CDR2 FYNNEI come from the germline V gene. Trimming removed 7 bases from V and 2 bases from J, with 10 bases in between.

The rearrangement links TRBV20-1 to TRBJ2-7, with a possible D match to TRBD2 (6 bases). CDR3 length: 14 amino acids. Trimming left V 3 bases short and J 0 bases short, with 12 bases between. CDR1 and CDR2 (germline): DFQATT, SNEGSKA (reference sequence). The CDR3 protein is CSASGGLHSYEQYF. CDR3 DNA sequence: TGCAGTGCTAGTGGGGGACTTCACTCCTACGAGCAGTACTTC.

The chain is built from TRBV7-9 and TRBJ1-2; tentatively, D is TRBD1 (5 bases). The CDR3 sequence is 14 residues long. V lost 0 bases and J lost 7, with 12 bases in between. Germline-derived CDR1 and CDR2 are SEHNR and FQNEAQ (reference sequence). CDR3 sequence reads: CASSLAMTGLGYTF. The CDR3 coding sequence is TGTGCCAGCAGCTTAGCTATGACGGGGCTTGGCTACACCTTC.

The V call is TRBV29-1, the J call TRBJ2-5; TRBD2 matches at 8 bases. Trimming cost V 5 bases and J 2 bases; bases outside gene matches: 7. Germline CDR1 and CDR2: SQVTM and ANQGSEA. CDR3 length: 14 residues. The CDR3 region is CSVTGTRIQETQYF. Here the CDR3 DNA reads TGCAGCGTTACCGGGACTAGAATTCAAGAGACCCAGTACTTC.

Concerning this clonotype: At one end the junction does not follow the germline gene, possibly because of a read error. The chain is built from TRBV5-1 and TRBJ2-1; 10 nucleotides line up with TRBD1. The CDR3 has 17 residues. Looked up from germline, CDR1 is SGHRS and CDR2 is YFSETQ. Here the CDR3 DNA reads TGCGCCAGCAGCTTGGGACAGGGGGCCCAGCCTTTCCATGAGCAGCTCTTC. As protein: CASSLGQGAQPFHEQLF.

V gene TRBV5-6 combines with J gene TRBJ1-2; 11 bases are a match to TRBD1. The CDR3 totals 13 residues. V lost 4 bases, J lost 8 bases, and 4 bases stayed unmatched. CDR1 is SGHDT and CDR2 is YYEEEE in the germline V gene. As DNA, the CDR3 is TGTGCCAGCAGCACCGGACAGGGGGCAGGCTACACCTTC. Residues: CASSTGQGAGYTF.

This clonotype was seen many times. The CDR3 spells CASSQEELRGNQPQHF. The CDR3 DNA reads TGCGCCAGCAGCCAAGAAGAACTACGGGGCAATCAGCCCCAGCATTTT. This rearrangement joins TRBV4-1 to TRBJ1-5; no firm D call. CDR1 MGHRA and CDR2 YSYEKL come from the germline V gene. The CDR3 totals 16 residues. The germline V and J ends were trimmed by 0 bases and 2 bases, with 11 bases remaining between them.

The V gene is TRBV5-5, the J gene TRBJ2-1; 9 bases agree with TRBD2. The V and J ends lost 0 bases and 10 bases, in that order; junction bases with no gene match: 14. CDR3 length equals 17 residues. CDR1 is SGHKS and CDR2 is YYEKEE in the germline V gene (reference sequence). The CDR3 spells CASSLVLGGRAVGEQFF. CDR3 nucleotide sequence: TGTGCCAGCAGCTTGGTTCTGGGCGGGAGGGCCGTCGGGGAGCAGTTCTTC.

Remarks on this clonotype: This could be a read error, since a much larger clone is one nucleotide away. V is TRBV20-1 and J is TRBJ2-2; TRBD2 aligns across 9 bases. The CDR3 consists of 16 residues. Germline assignment: CDR1 DFQATT and CDR2 SNEGSKA (reference sequence). The V and J ends lost 1 base and 10 bases, in that order; junction bases with no gene match: 13. The CDR3, as DNA: TGCAGTGCTAGAGGCCTCCGCGGGGGGGAGGGCGAGGAGCTGTTTTTT. It yields the protein CSARGLRGGEGEELFF.